This T cell receptor beta chain was profiled in a study of T-cell memory formation after mild COVID-19. Study-level findings and limits: There were some responding clones in pre-infection memory, which suggested that cross-reactive memory had joined.

TCRdb analysed the 5' RACE reads with MiXCR anew, one entry per CDR3 protein. The data contain about 560,000 distinct CDR3 sequences, roughly 17% of them singletons. This clonotype came up many times. Its antigen is not known. This CDR3 is built from 11 residues. CDR1 and CDR2 (germline): SQVTM, ANQGSEA. After removal of 6 bases from V and 4 bases from J, the junction contained 3 bases not matched to a gene. Specimen: PBMCs or a T cell subset sorted from them (not recorded which). The chain has TRBV29-1 and TRBJ2-7, with 7 nucleotides matching TRBD2. The TCR was taken from an adult woman who had mild COVID-19 (a few samples of this study predate the infection). Cell type and time point are not known. The CDR3 here is CSVGLEYEQYF. CDR3 coding DNA: TGCAGCGTAGGACTAGAGTACGAGCAGTACTTC.